The rows below give T cell receptor beta chains drawn from one sample of a study of blood T cell repertoires in COVID-19. The table came from immunoSEQ multiplex PCR; TCRdb's copy has only in-frame clones and leaves some out. The sample lists some 350,000 clones, around nine tenths occurring once. Sequenced: peripheral blood. The receptors derive from a woman aged 18-29 years who had recovered from COVID-19. The CDR3 runs from the conserved cysteine through the conserved F or W. The order of the fields is V gene, J gene, clone size, D gene, CDR3 protein, CDR3 DNA. A D gene is named only where the DNA matches it firmly. Part of the rows lack a size; the others show once, few, many or a class for expanded clones.

v_call: TRBV27; j_call: TRBJ2-3; clone_size: once; d_call: .; cdr3_aa: CASSLLGAGTDTQYF; cdr3_nt: TGTGCCAGCAGTTTACTAGGGGCCGGTACAGATACGCAGTATTTT
v_call: TRBV19; j_call: TRBJ1-1; clone_size: .; d_call: TRBD1; cdr3_aa: CASSIPGTVNTEAFF; cdr3_nt: TGTGCCAGTAGTATCCCCGGGACAGTTAACACTGAAGCTTTCTTT
v_call: TRBV6-5; j_call: TRBJ1-2; clone_size: .; d_call: .; cdr3_aa: CASSSGPTKASYGYTF; cdr3_nt: TGTGCCAGCAGTTCGGGTCCGACGAAAGCCTCGTATGGCTACACCTTC
v_call: TRBV6-2/TRBV6-3; j_call: TRBJ2-1; clone_size: .; d_call: TRBD2; cdr3_aa: CASSYYRLAGVLVNEQFF; cdr3_nt: TGTGCCAGCAGTTACTACCGACTAGCGGGAGTTCTGGTGAATGAGCAGTTCTTC
v_call: TRBV18; j_call: TRBJ1-1; clone_size: .; d_call: .; cdr3_aa: CASSPPWTAANTEAFF; cdr3_nt: TGTGCCAGCTCACCACCATGGACAGCCGCGAACACTGAAGCTTTCTTT
v_call: TRBV7-9; j_call: TRBJ1-3; clone_size: .; d_call: .; cdr3_aa: CASSLSWDTSGNTIYF; cdr3_nt: TGTGCCAGCAGCTTAAGTTGGGACACCTCTGGAAACACCATATATTTT
v_call: TRBV3-1/TRBV3-2; j_call: TRBJ2-1; clone_size: .; d_call: .; cdr3_aa: CASSQGPGDNEQFF; cdr3_nt: TGTGCCAGCAGCCAAGGCCCGGGAGACAATGAGCAGTTCTTC
v_call: TRBV19; j_call: TRBJ2-2; clone_size: .; d_call: TRBD2; cdr3_aa: CASSLRGSGGVTGELFF; cdr3_nt: TGTGCCAGTAGCTTGCGGGGGAGCGGCGGGGTCACCGGGGAGCTGTTTTTT
v_call: TRBV24-1; j_call: TRBJ2-1; clone_size: .; d_call: .; cdr3_aa: CATSDRGRLYNEQFF; cdr3_nt: TGTGCCACCAGTGATAGAGGGCGTCTGTACAATGAGCAGTTCTTC
v_call: TRBV12-3/TRBV12-4; j_call: TRBJ1-6; clone_size: once; d_call: .; cdr3_aa: CASSFANNSPLHF; cdr3_nt: TGTGCCAGCAGTTTCGCGAATAATTCACCCCTCCACTTT
v_call: TRBV11-3; j_call: TRBJ2-1; clone_size: many; d_call: TRBD2; cdr3_aa: CASSTTSGSNEQFF; cdr3_nt: TGTGCCAGCAGCACGACTAGCGGGAGCAATGAGCAGTTCTTC
v_call: TRBV24-1; j_call: TRBJ2-3; clone_size: .; d_call: .; cdr3_aa: CATSRTGTPDTQYF; cdr3_nt: TGTGCCACCAGCCGAACAGGGACCCCAGATACGCAGTATTTT
v_call: TRBV11-3; j_call: TRBJ2-5; clone_size: .; d_call: .; cdr3_aa: CASSLIGGTAETQYF; cdr3_nt: TGTGCCAGCAGCTTAATCGGGGGTACCGCAGAGACCCAGTACTTC
v_call: TRBV18; j_call: TRBJ2-1; clone_size: .; d_call: TRBD2; cdr3_aa: CASSPLIAGGPDEQFF; cdr3_nt: TGTGCCAGCTCACCATTAATCGCGGGAGGGCCGGATGAGCAGTTCTTC
v_call: TRBV29-1; j_call: TRBJ1-2; clone_size: .; d_call: TRBD1; cdr3_aa: CSVGGGQGKYGYTF; cdr3_nt: TGCAGCGTGGGTGGGGGACAGGGGAAGTATGGCTACACCTTC
v_call: TRBV30; j_call: TRBJ1-4; clone_size: .; d_call: .; cdr3_aa: CAWSVGQGGNEKLFF; cdr3_nt: TGTGCCTGGAGTGTCGGCCAGGGAGGTAATGAAAAACTGTTTTTT
v_call: TRBV5-7; j_call: TRBJ2-1; clone_size: .; d_call: TRBD2; cdr3_aa: CASSAGLVGQFF; cdr3_nt: TGTGCCAGCAGCGCGGGACTAGTGGGGCAGTTCTTC
v_call: TRBV7-2; j_call: TRBJ2-3; clone_size: .; d_call: TRBD2; cdr3_aa: CASSLVGGVTSTDTQYF; cdr3_nt: TGTGCCAGCAGCTTAGTGGGGGGGGTAACTAGCACAGATACGCAGTATTTT
v_call: TRBV19; j_call: TRBJ2-4; clone_size: .; d_call: TRBD2; cdr3_aa: CASSNRLAGGTKNIQYF; cdr3_nt: TGTGCCAGTAGTAATCGACTAGCGGGAGGGACCAAAAACATTCAGTACTTC
v_call: TRBV27; j_call: TRBJ1-2; clone_size: .; d_call: .; cdr3_aa: CASQPGGKSLLWGYTF; cdr3_nt: TGTGCCAGCCAACCCGGGGGGAAGAGTCTCCTATGGGGCTACACCTTC
v_call: TRBV6-6; j_call: TRBJ2-1; clone_size: .; d_call: .; cdr3_aa: CASNKGGIGEQFF; cdr3_nt: TGTGCCAGCAATAAAGGGGGAATAGGTGAGCAGTTCTTC
v_call: TRBV3-1/TRBV3-2; j_call: TRBJ2-1; clone_size: .; d_call: TRBD2; cdr3_aa: CASSQYPGWGGNEQFF; cdr3_nt: TGTGCCAGCAGCCAATATCCGGGTTGGGGAGGGAATGAGCAGTTCTTC
v_call: TRBV7-9; j_call: TRBJ2-6; clone_size: once; d_call: .; cdr3_aa: CASSWDTGANVLTF; cdr3_nt: TGTGCCAGCAGCTGGGACACTGGGGCCAACGTCCTGACTTTC
v_call: TRBV2; j_call: TRBJ2-1; clone_size: .; d_call: .; cdr3_aa: CASSEAQRQTHNEQFF; cdr3_nt: TGTGCCAGCAGTGAAGCGCAGAGACAGACCCACAATGAGCAGTTCTTC
v_call: TRBV6-2/TRBV6-3; j_call: TRBJ2-1; clone_size: .; d_call: TRBD2; cdr3_aa: CASSLLMTSGRANEQFF; cdr3_nt: TGTGCCAGCAGTTTACTGATGACTAGCGGGAGAGCGAATGAGCAGTTCTTC
v_call: TRBV4-3; j_call: TRBJ1-4; clone_size: .; d_call: .; cdr3_aa: CASSQENAGSDEKLFF; cdr3_nt: TGCGCCAGCAGCCAAGAGAATGCGGGGTCCGATGAAAAACTGTTTTTT
v_call: TRBV4-1; j_call: TRBJ1-2; clone_size: .; d_call: TRBD1; cdr3_aa: CASSQGQGYGYTF; cdr3_nt: TGCGCCAGCAGCCAGGGACAGGGGTATGGCTACACCTTC
v_call: TRBV4-1; j_call: TRBJ2-1; clone_size: .; d_call: TRBD2; cdr3_aa: CASSQESEREISEQFF; cdr3_nt: TGCGCCAGCAGCCAAGAAAGTGAGCGGGAGATCAGTGAGCAGTTCTTC
v_call: TRBV7-9; j_call: TRBJ1-2; clone_size: .; d_call: .; cdr3_aa: CASTQEALYGYTF; cdr3_nt: TGTGCCAGCACGCAAGAGGCGCTCTATGGCTACACCTTC
v_call: TRBV7-9; j_call: TRBJ1-3; clone_size: .; d_call: .; cdr3_aa: CASSLGGLSGNTIYF; cdr3_nt: TGTGCCAGCAGCCTCGGAGGGCTCTCTGGAAACACCATATATTTT
v_call: TRBV19; j_call: TRBJ1-1; clone_size: .; d_call: .; cdr3_aa: CASSIRVGRVANTEAFF; cdr3_nt: TGTGCCAGTAGTATCAGGGTCGGCAGGGTGGCGAACACTGAAGCTTTCTTT
v_call: TRBV3-1/TRBV3-2; j_call: TRBJ2-1; clone_size: .; d_call: TRBD2; cdr3_aa: CASSLVGTSGINEQFF; cdr3_nt: TGTGCCAGCAGCCTTGTAGGGACTAGCGGGATTAATGAGCAGTTCTTC
v_call: TRBV11-3; j_call: TRBJ1-1; clone_size: .; d_call: .; cdr3_aa: CASSPGGQAGALNTEAFF; cdr3_nt: TGTGCCAGCAGCCCCGGCGGGCAGGCAGGGGCCCTGAACACTGAAGCTTTCTTT
v_call: TRBV19; j_call: TRBJ1-2; clone_size: .; d_call: .; cdr3_aa: CASSGGSRTLNYGYTF; cdr3_nt: TGTGCCAGTAGTGGGGGGTCGAGGACTCTTAACTATGGCTACACCTTC
v_call: TRBV18; j_call: TRBJ1-1; clone_size: .; d_call: .; cdr3_aa: CASSPGAGLNTEAFF; cdr3_nt: TGTGCCAGCTCACCAGGGGCAGGATTGAACACTGAAGCTTTCTTT
v_call: TRBV11-2; j_call: TRBJ2-1; clone_size: .; d_call: TRBD2; cdr3_aa: CASSSAGVSYNEQFF; cdr3_nt: TGTGCCAGCAGCTCAGCGGGAGTCTCCTACAATGAGCAGTTCTTC